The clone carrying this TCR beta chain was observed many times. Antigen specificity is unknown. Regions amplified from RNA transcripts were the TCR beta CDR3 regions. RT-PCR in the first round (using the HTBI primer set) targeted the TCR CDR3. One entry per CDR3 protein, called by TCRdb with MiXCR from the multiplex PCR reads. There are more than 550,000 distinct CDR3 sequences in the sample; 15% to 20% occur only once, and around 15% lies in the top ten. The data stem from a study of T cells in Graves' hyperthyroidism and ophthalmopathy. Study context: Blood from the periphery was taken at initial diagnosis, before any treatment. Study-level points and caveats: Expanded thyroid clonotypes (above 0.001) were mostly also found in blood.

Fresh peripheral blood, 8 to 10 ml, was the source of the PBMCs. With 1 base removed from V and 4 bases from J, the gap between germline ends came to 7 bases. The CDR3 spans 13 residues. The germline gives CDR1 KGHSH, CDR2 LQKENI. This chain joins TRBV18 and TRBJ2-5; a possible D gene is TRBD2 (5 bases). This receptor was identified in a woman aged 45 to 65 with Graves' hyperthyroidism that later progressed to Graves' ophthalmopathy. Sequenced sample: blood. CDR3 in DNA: TGTGCCAGCTCACCACGAAGCGGAGAGACCCAGTACTTC. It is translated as CASSPRSGETQYF.